This TCR beta chain derives from a study of cytomegalovirus exposure and HLA in healthy donors. General study points: It was reportedly the case that the classifier diagnosed cytomegalovirus status with high specificity and sensitivity. A prior analysis recorded that most TCR beta V segments were productive about 87% or about 30% of the time. CMV serostatus alone was available as immune exposure information.

As to this clone: The antigen is undetermined.

The PCR was carried out with 60 Vbeta primers and 13 Jbeta primers. Sequencing used immunoSEQ multiplex PCR; TCRdb keeps in-frame clones, though not all of them. The sample shows under 200,000 clones, approximately 80% of them seen only once. The CDR3 length is 18 residues. Sequencing input: PBMCs. V and J are TRBV7-5 and TRBJ2-4; the D segment call TRBD1 is taken from the table without a DNA check. TRBV7-5 corresponds to a pseudogene. This clonotype was sampled from a woman between 25 and 40 years old in good health and CMV-seropositive. The CDR3 DNA reads as TGTGCCAGAAGCTCTACACCGAAATACAGGGTCGGCAAAAACATTCAGTACTTC. Its protein is CARSSTPKYRVGKNIQYF.